These 5 T cell receptor beta chains came from one sample sequenced in a study of cytomegalovirus exposure and HLA in healthy donors. Assay: immunoSEQ multiplex PCR; the TCRdb copy retains only in-frame clones and omits some. This sample yields about 140,000 clones, of which 70% to 90% are seen a single time; almost 8% belongs to the top ten. Sequenced material: PBMCs. The receptors come from a woman aged 18-29 years in good health and CMV-seropositive.

The CDR3 bases are TGCAGCGTGGGAACCGGACAGGACACTGAAGCTTTCTTT. Residues: CSVGTGQDTEAFF. V gene TRBV29-1 combines with J gene TRBJ1-1; 7 bases map to TRBD1. CDR1 SQVTM and CDR2 ANQGSEA come from the germline V gene. This CDR3 is built from 13 residues. Trimming at V came to 6 bases and at J to 3 bases, leaving 7 bases not matched to a gene.

This chain uses TRBV7-2 with TRBJ1-2; 10 nucleotides match TRBD1. This CDR3 has 13 amino acids. Trimming took 5 bases from V and 6 from J; bases not matched to a gene: 3. Germline lookup yields CDR1 SGHTA and CDR2 FQGNSA. The CDR3 DNA sequence: TGTGCCAGCAGCCTTGGACAGGGGGATGGCTACACCTTC. Protein: CASSLGQGDGYTF. Using reference TRBV7-2 and TRBJ1-2 for the parts outside the CDR3, the full variable domain is GAGVSQSPSNKVTEKGKDVELRCDPISGHTALYWYRQSLGQGLEFLIYFQGNSAPDKSGLPSDRFSAERTGGSVSTLTIQRTQQEDSAVYLCASSLGQGDGYTFGSGTRLTVV.

The chain links TRBV2 to TRBJ2-7, with TRBD2 matching over 10 bases. Per the germline V gene, CDR1 is SNHLY and CDR2 is FYNNEI. The CDR3 is 15 amino acids. With V trimmed by 4 bases and J by 5 bases, 8 bases remained unmatched. CDR3 sequence (DNA): TGTGCCAGCAGTGGAGGAACTAGCGGGATCCACGAGCAGTACTTC. Translation gives CASSGGTSGIHEQYF. The full variable domain, its missing parts supplied by reference TRBV2 and TRBJ2-7, is EPEVTQTPSHQVTQMGQEVILRCVPISNHLYFYWYRQILGQKVEFLVSFYNNEISEKSEIFDDQFSVERPDGSNFTLKIRSTKLEDSAMYFCASSGGTSGIHEQYFGPGTRLTVT.

Comment on this clone: The limits of the CDR3 on the DNA are not certain, so only TCRdb's listed CDR3 is given. CDR3 in amino acids: CASSAFGSGNQPQHF. The chain is built from TRBV9 and TRBJ1-5. Germline assignment: CDR1 SGDLS and CDR2 YYNGEE. The CDR3 sequence runs 15 residues, both termini included.

This chain uses TRBV19 with TRBJ2-5; D is perhaps TRBD1 (5 bases). Trimming cost V 3 bases and J 5 bases, with 10 bases left between them. The CDR3 totals 13 residues. The germline V gene encodes CDR1 LNHDA and CDR2 SQIVND (reference sequence). As DNA, the CDR3 is TGTGCCAGTAGTATCCAGGGTCGGGAGACCCAGTACTTC. It translates to CASSIQGRETQYF.